The 15 T cell receptor beta chains presented below share a single source sample, sequenced in a study of shared clonotypes between healthy human individuals. Some clones are missing from TCRdb's copy, which holds only in-frame ones; the method was immunoSEQ multiplex PCR. Of around 990,000 clones in the sample, roughly 80% were seen once. The sample was memory CD4+ T cells from PBMCs. As for subset: CD45RA-negative fraction. These receptors were taken from a man between 18 and 29 years old in good health. Some clones in this sample may be carry-over from other donors' samples.

The chain is built from TRBV7-9 and TRBJ1-1, with D perhaps matching TRBD1 (5 bases). V was clipped by 6 bases and J by 0 bases, with 14 bases between them. Germline V CDR1 and CDR2: SEHNR, FQNEAQ (reference sequence). This CDR3 comprises 15 residues. The DNA of the CDR3 is TGTGCCAGCAGTTCAAACCCAGGGATGAACACTGAAGCTTTCTTT. Protein sequence: CASSSNPGMNTEAFF.

J is TRBJ2-1 and V is TRBV30; D unclear. The CDR3 runs to 15 residues. V shed 3 bases and J shed 1 base, with 13 bases lying between them. Per the germline V gene, CDR1 is GTSNPN and CDR2 is SVGIG (reference sequence). The CDR3 sequence is CAWRRSSGSYNEQFF. CDR3 sequence (DNA): TGTGCCTGGAGGCGAAGTAGTGGATCCTACAATGAGCAGTTCTTC.

The chain carries TRBV6-1 and TRBJ2-7; D ambiguous. CDR3 size: 14 residues. Germline V lookup: CDR1 MNHNS, CDR2 SASEGT. V was cut by 3 bases and J by 0 bases, with 9 bases left in between. The CDR3 loop reads CASSDQPNSYEQYF. In DNA form, the CDR3 reads TGTGCCAGCAGTGACCAGCCAAACTCCTACGAGCAGTACTTC.

V usage is TRBV28 and J usage is TRBJ2-2; no reliable D call. Trimming pared 6 bases from V and 7 bases from J, leaving 9 bases between. Germline V gene lookup returns CDR1 MDHEN and CDR2 SYDVKM. The CDR3 runs 12 residues. In nucleotides, the CDR3 is TGTGCCAGCAGCCCCATGGTCGGGGAGCTGTTTTTT. Translation: CASSPMVGELFF.

This chain joins TRBV23-1 and TRBJ1-5, with 7 bases aligning to TRBD1. TRBV23-1 is noted as an ORF with a role that remains uncertain. Trimming took 3 bases from V and 7 from J; bases not matched to a gene: 12. This CDR3 is 16 amino acids long. CDR3 amino acids: CASSHLTGWGEQPQHF. The CDR3, as DNA: TGCGCCAGCAGTCACCTGACAGGGTGGGGGGAGCAGCCCCAGCATTTT.

The gene calls are TRBV18 and TRBJ1-1; TRBD1 aligns across 9 bases. CDR3 length: 16 amino acids. From germline, CDR1 is KGHSH and CDR2 LQKENI. Trimming removed 3 bases from V and 3 bases from J; junction bases left unmatched: 8. This CDR3 is CASSPGTGTFHTEAFF. In nucleotides, the CDR3 is TGTGCCAGCTCACCGGGGACAGGGACCTTTCACACTGAAGCTTTCTTT.

This clone was seen only a few times. The DNA for the CDR3 is TGTGCCAGCAGCTTCCGGGGTCCATCGAACACTGAAGCTTTCTTT. It specifies CASSFRGPSNTEAFF. The chain uses TRBV7-9 and TRBJ1-1; no clear D. Germline CDR1 reads SEHNR; CDR2 reads FQNEAQ (reference sequence). The CDR3 is made up of 15 amino acids. The germline V and J ends were trimmed by 3 bases and 1 base, with 12 bases remaining between them.

Turning to this clone: The same CDR3 is also encoded by other DNA sequences in this sample. The chain carries TRBV5-1 and TRBJ2-7, with 10 nucleotides matching TRBD2. The length of the CDR3 is 17 residues. Per germline, CDR1 SGHRS and CDR2 YFSETQ. V was clipped by 1 base and J by 4 bases; unmatched bases: 11. CDR3 amino acids: CASSLSMTSGSPYEQYF. The CDR3 DNA follows: TGCGCCAGCAGCTTGTCCATGACTAGCGGGTCTCCTTACGAGCAGTACTTC.

As to this clone: Being one base from a much bigger clone, this may be a read error. This CDR3 is also generated by other DNA sequences in the sample. The chain combines TRBV5-4 with TRBJ2-3, with D unclear. This CDR3 region has 11 residues. Trimming shortened V by 5 bases and J by 2 bases, and 3 bases separated the two germline ends. The germline CDR1 and CDR2 sequences are SGHNT and YYREEE (reference sequence). CDR3 nucleotides: TGTGCCAGCAGTTCCACAGATACGCAGTATTTT. Amino acids: CASSSTDTQYF.

This clone has just a few counts. V usage is TRBV7-3 and J usage is TRBJ2-3; TRBD2 might be the D (5 bases). V was clipped by 4 bases and J by 2 bases, with 16 bases between them. Germline CDR1 SGHTA, CDR2 FQGTGA. CDR3 length: 16 amino acids. CDR3: CASSSITSGLTDTQYF. CDR3 bases: TGTGCCAGCAGCTCAATCACCAGCGGCCTCACAGATACGCAGTATTTT.

The chain carries TRBV6-5 and TRBJ2-2; possibly TRBD1 for D (5 bases). Germline CDR1 MNHEY, CDR2 SVGAGI. The CDR3 consists of 14 residues. V lost 2 bases and J lost 5, with 9 bases in between. The CDR3 DNA sequence: TGTGCCAGCAGTTACGGGGCTAGGACCGGGGAGCTGTTTTTT. It specifies CASSYGARTGELFF.

The gene calls are TRBV6-1 and TRBJ1-2; TRBD1 might be the D (5 bases). The CDR3 spans 14 residues. Germline CDR1 MNHNS, CDR2 SASEGT. Deletions cut 10 bases from V and 0 bases from J, with 15 bases between. The CDR3 loop is CATSAAGTNYGYTF. The CDR3 DNA reads TGTGCCACCTCCGCGGCAGGGACTAACTATGGCTACACCTTC.

V is TRBV9 and J is TRBJ1-1, with D hard to call. V was cut by 4 bases and J by 1 base, with 23 bases left in between. This CDR3 spans 18 amino acids. Per germline, CDR1 SGDLS and CDR2 YYNGEE. The DNA for the CDR3 is TGTGCCAGCAGCCGCCTAATGGGGTCCCCCTCAACGAACACTGAAGCTTTCTTT. Translated, it gives CASSRLMGSPSTNTEAFF.

A word on this clone: This same CDR3 is encoded by further DNA sequences in the sample. V and J are TRBV27 and TRBJ1-2, with D perhaps TRBD1 (6 bases). V gave up 3 bases and J gave up 5 bases, with 10 bases separating them. CDR3 length equals 13 residues. CDR1 and CDR2 (germline): MNHEY, SMNVEV (reference sequence). The DNA of the CDR3 is TGTGCCAGCAGTTTTCGGGGGCAGTATGGCTACACCTTC. Residues: CASSFRGQYGYTF.

The chain links TRBV5-4 to TRBJ2-3; D ambiguous. In germline, CDR1 is SGHNT, CDR2 YYREEE (reference sequence). The CDR3 is 16 amino acids. The V end was cut by 1 base, the J end by 2 bases, with 14 bases between. For the CDR3, the DNA is TGTGCCAGCAGCTTGCGGGCGGTTTTTTCCACAGATACGCAGTATTTT. Its protein product is CASSLRAVFSTDTQYF.